One and the same sample provided the 10 T cell receptor beta chains below, sequenced in a study of shared clonotypes between healthy human individuals. The table came from immunoSEQ multiplex PCR; TCRdb's copy has only in-frame clones and leaves some out. The sample lists around 450,000 clones, about 85% seen once, with roughly an eighth in the top ten. Sequenced sample: PBMCs. These receptors all come from a woman aged 40 to 55 in good health. Some clones in this sample may be carry-over from other donors' samples.

The V gene is TRBV10-2, the J gene TRBJ2-1; 9 bases match TRBD1. V lost 2 bases, J lost 2 bases, and 4 bases stayed unmatched. CDR1 is WSHSY, CDR2 SAAADI, per germline. The CDR3 runs to 16 residues. CDR3 in DNA: TGCGCCAGCAGTGAGCCTGGGACAGGGACCTACAATGAGCAGTTCTTC. Amino acids: CASSEPGTGTYNEQFF.

This clone showed up many times. The J gene is TRBJ2-5, the V gene TRBV18; 9 bases map to TRBD2. The CDR3 runs 15 residues. Trimming took 3 bases from V and 5 from J; bases not matched to a gene: 7. CDR1 and CDR2 (germline): KGHSH, LQKENI. In DNA form, the CDR3 reads TGTGCCAGCTCACCTCTAGGGACTAGCAGGGAGACCCAGTACTTC. Protein product: CASSPLGTSRETQYF.

J is TRBJ2-1 and V is TRBV27; 13 bases are shared with TRBD2. Trimming at V came to 5 bases and at J to 4 bases, leaving 5 bases not matched to a gene. CDR3 length equals 16 residues. CDR1 is MNHEY, CDR2 SMNVEV, per germline (reference sequence). CDR3 loop: CASSAGLAGLYNEQFF. DNA of the CDR3: TGTGCCAGCAGTGCGGGACTAGCGGGGTTGTACAATGAGCAGTTCTTC.

About this clone itself: A much larger clone differs by one base, so this may be a read error. The sample contains more than one DNA sequence encoding this CDR3. The CDR3 spells CASSPGTGVNGELFF. CDR3 in DNA: TGCGCCAGCAGTCCGGGGACAGGGGTTAACGGGGAGCTGTTTTTT. V is TRBV2 and J is TRBJ2-2, with TRBD1 identical over 10 bases. The germline V gene has CDR1 SNHLY and CDR2 FYNNEI. The CDR3 is 15 amino acids. Full variable domain (missing parts from reference TRBV2 and TRBJ2-2): EPEVTQTPSHQVTQMGQEVILRCVPISNHLYFYWYRQILGQKVEFLVSFYNNEISEKSEIFDDQFSVERPDGSNFTLKIRSTKLEDSAMYFCASSPGTGVNGELFFGEGSRLTVL.

This chain joins TRBV7-9 and TRBJ2-1, with 15 positions matching TRBD2. CDR1 is SEHNR and CDR2 is FQNEAQ in the germline V gene (reference sequence). Germline trimming cut 4 bases from V and 3 bases from J; bases unmatched to any gene: 4. The CDR3 runs 17 residues. CDR3 DNA: TGTGCCAGCAGCTCATGGACTAGCGGGGGGGTCTACAATGAGCAGTTCTTC. This encodes CASSSWTSGGVYNEQFF.

V and J are TRBV29-1 and TRBJ2-1, with 7 bases identical to TRBD2. This CDR3 is built from 14 residues. Trimming cost V 7 bases and J 8 bases; bases outside gene matches: 14. CDR1 and CDR2 from the germline V gene are SQVTM and ANQGSEA. The DNA of the CDR3 is TGCAGCGCAAAGACCCGAGGACTAGACTATGAGCAGTTCTTC. It codes for CSAKTRGLDYEQFF.

The chain carries TRBV6-1 and TRBJ2-7; D is perhaps TRBD2 (7 bases). This CDR3 comprises 14 residues. The germline V and J ends were trimmed by 10 bases and 2 bases, with 18 bases remaining between them. CDR1 and CDR2 (germline): MNHNS, SASEGT. The CDR3 sequence: CAIRPRGRAYEQYF. The CDR3 DNA is TGTGCCATCAGGCCGAGGGGGAGGGCCTACGAGCAGTACTTC.

As for this clone: This specimen includes other DNA sequences encoding the same CDR3. The rearrangement joins TRBV5-1 to TRBJ2-7, with 9 bases that match TRBD1. V shed 0 bases and J 7 bases; nucleotides not matched to a gene: 5. CDR1 SGHRS and CDR2 YFSETQ come from the germline V gene. This CDR3 is 14 amino acids long. CDR3 nucleotide sequence: TGCGCCAGCAGCTTGGACACAGGGGGCGGGGAGCAGTACTTC. It encodes CASSLDTGGGEQYF.

This clone occurred a few times. The V and J genes are TRBV7-6 and TRBJ1-3; 9 bases match TRBD1. J gave up 3 bases and V 5 bases, and 5 bases lay outside the gene matches. The CDR3 spans 15 residues. Looked up from germline, CDR1 is SGHVS and CDR2 is FNYEAQ. The CDR3 reads CASSPRQGGGNTIYF. CDR3 nucleotides: TGTGCCAGCAGCCCTCGACAGGGGGGTGGAAACACCATATATTTT.

The chain couples TRBV5-1 to TRBJ1-2; D not resolved. Germline V gene data show CDR1 as SGHRS and CDR2 as YFSETQ. V was clipped by 0 bases and J by 5 bases, with 11 bases between them. There are 14 residues in the CDR3. The CDR3 bases are TGCGCCAGCAGCTTGGCCGACGGCTTGTATGGCTACACCTTC. This sequence encodes CASSLADGLYGYTF.